This paragraph reports one T cell receptor (beta chain). The study drew participants aged roughly 18 to 95 years from approximately 23 US areas. In assigning cohorts, the study relied on participant-reported clinical history. This table comes from immunoSEQ multiplex PCR, and its TCRdb copy is limited to in-frame clones, with some not included. There are 250,000 to 300,000 clones in the sample; approximately 90% occur only once, and around 1.3% lies in the top ten. This sample is part of a study of blood T cell repertoires in COVID-19. Study-wide context: COVID-19 samples collected from the United States, Italy and Spain covered acute and convalescent phases. T cells, B-cell-depleted T cells, or PBMCs supplied cDNA or gDNA.

The CDR3 extends over 15 amino acids. V was clipped by 5 bases and J by 8 bases, with 18 bases between them. Germline V gene data show CDR1 as SGHVS and CDR2 as FQNEAQ. The chain links TRBV7-8 to TRBJ1-4; TRBD1 is a possible D gene (6 bases). Sequencing was carried out using PBMCs or T cells enriched from blood (not recorded which). The sequence came from a human donor in a cohort exposed to, infected with or recovered from COVID-19 (not recorded which). The donor label of this sample is uncertain. CDR3 sequence (DNA): TGTGCCAGCAGCGCCAACAGGGTGAGGGACGAAAAACTGTTTTTT. Translation gives CASSANRVRDEKLFF.